Described below is a single TCR beta chain sequence and its context. As yet, its antigen is unknown. The data were produced by immunoSEQ multiplex PCR, yet TCRdb's version contains in-frame clones alone and is incomplete. The sample holds around 77,000 clones, around 80% seen once. CDR1 SGHTA and CDR2 FQGNSA come from the germline V gene. CDR3 size: 15 residues. This entry comes from a study of OX40 agonist ivuxolimab in advanced cancers. For the study at large: Enrollees could have had prior anti-PD-1, anti-PD-L1 or anti-CTLA-4 therapy, which around 40% had received.

Whole-study results and caveats: Some nonresponders likewise displayed low normalized T-cell clonal expansion.

The V gene is TRBV7-2, the J gene TRBJ2-5, with D possibly TRBD2 on 6 matching bases. The J call may be incorrect, as the DNA end agrees better with TRBJ2-7. The clonotype was recovered from an adult with an advanced solid tumor such as melanoma, head and neck, liver or kidney cancer. The material was CD4+ or CD8+ T cells sorted from blood, obtained in a trial of the OX40 agonist ivuxolimab. The CDR3 bases are TGTGCCAGCAGCGAGGCGGGATCTTACTCCTACGAGCAGTACTTC. Residues: CASSEAGSYSYEQYF.